This T cell receptor (beta chain) emerged from a study of post-analysis software for immune sequencing data. General study findings and limits: Among five TRBV segments more frequent in patients than controls were TRBV5-6, TRBV5-1 and TRBV20-1.

This clonotype turned up a few times. The antigen remains unidentified. TCR beta libraries were prepared from cDNA with unique molecular identifiers. From the PCR reads, TCRdb called clonotypes with MiXCR, one entry per CDR3 protein. This table holds about 770,000 distinct CDR3 sequences, roughly 50% found once. This CDR3 contains 11 residues. Trimming left V 7 bases short and J 3 bases short, with 9 bases between. CDR1 and CDR2 (germline): DFQATT, SNEGSKA (reference sequence). The chain employs TRBV20-1 and TRBJ1-2; tentative D call: TRBD1 (5 bases). The origin of this receptor is a girl aged 5 to 17 with multiple sclerosis. Sequencing was performed on blood. CDR3 nucleotides: TGCAGTGGACAGACGGACTATGGCTACACCTTC. Translating it yields CSGQTDYGYTF.